The 4 T cell receptor beta chains below were found in one sample sequenced in a study of T-cell memory formation after mild COVID-19. Each CDR3 protein gets one entry after TCRdb re-called the 5' RACE reads with MiXCR. The table has about 210,000 distinct CDR3 sequences, around 30% seen once. The sample consisted of PBMCs or a T cell subset sorted from them (not recorded which). These receptors were taken from an adult woman who had mild COVID-19 (a few samples of this study predate the infection). Cell type and time point are not known.

Only a few counts were recorded for this clonotype. The chain is built from TRBV6-5 and TRBJ1-1; maybe TRBD1 (5 bases). The CDR3 extends over 16 amino acids. Germline-derived CDR1 and CDR2 are MNHEY and SVGAGI. V lost 5 bases and J 1 base, leaving 17 bases between the germline ends. CDR3 protein: CASSPSRGQRNTEAFF. The CDR3 region has the DNA TGTGCCAGCAGTCCCAGCCGGGGCCAGCGGAACACTGAAGCTTTCTTT.

This chain joins TRBV10-3 and TRBJ2-7, with D possibly matching TRBD1 (6 bases). The CDR3 loop spans 14 amino acids. V was shortened by 4 bases and J by 3 bases, with 13 bases between the two germline ends. The germline V gene encodes CDR1 ENHRY and CDR2 SYGVKD. CDR3 DNA sequence: TGTGCCATCAGTGGAGAGGACAGAGACTACGAGCAGTACTTC. Translated: CAISGEDRDYEQYF.

CDR3 bases: TGTGCCAGCAGCTTATCGGTTAGCGGGCACAATGAGCAGTTCTTC. This gives the protein CASSLSVSGHNEQFF. V usage is TRBV7-9 and J usage is TRBJ2-1; 7 bases match TRBD2. The germline gives CDR1 SEHNR, CDR2 FQNEAQ (reference sequence). The CDR3 runs 15 residues. Trimming took 2 bases from V and 5 from J; bases not matched to a gene: 6.

This clonotype showed up just a few times. The chain recombines TRBV6-2 or TRBV6-3 with TRBJ2-2, with 8 nucleotides matching TRBD2. This CDR3 has 18 amino acids. After removal of 8 bases from V and 0 bases from J, the junction contained 14 bases not matched to a gene. Germline CDR1 reads MNHEY; CDR2 reads SVGEGT. CDR3 loop: CASVFPSAGAPNTGELFF. The CDR3 bases are TGTGCCAGCGTGTTCCCTTCAGCGGGAGCACCGAACACCGGGGAGCTGTTTTTT.